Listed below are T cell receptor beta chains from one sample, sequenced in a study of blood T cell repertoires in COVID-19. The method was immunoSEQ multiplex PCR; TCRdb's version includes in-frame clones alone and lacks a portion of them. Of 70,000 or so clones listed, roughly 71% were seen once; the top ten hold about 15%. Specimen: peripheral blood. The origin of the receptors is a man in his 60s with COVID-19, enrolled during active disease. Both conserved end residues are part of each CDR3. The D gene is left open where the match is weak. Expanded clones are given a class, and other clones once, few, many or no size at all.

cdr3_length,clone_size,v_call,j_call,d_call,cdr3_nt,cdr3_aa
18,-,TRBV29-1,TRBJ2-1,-,TGCAGCGTTGAAGATCCCGACAAGCCGTCATCCTTTTACAATGAGCAGTTCTTC,CSVEDPDKPSSFYNEQFF
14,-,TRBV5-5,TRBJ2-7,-,TGTGCCAGCAGCTTGGAGCTAGCGAACGACGAGCAGTACTTC,CASSLELANDEQYF
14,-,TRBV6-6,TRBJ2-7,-,TGTGCCAGCAGAAATACAGGTTACTCCTACGAGCAGTACTTC,CASRNTGYSYEQYF
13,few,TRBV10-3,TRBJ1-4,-,TGTGCCACCAGGACAGACGGTAATGAAAAACTGTTTTTT,CATRTDGNEKLFF
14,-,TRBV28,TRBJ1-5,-,TGTGCCAGCAGTGTCGCAGGCGATAATCAGCCCCAGCATTTT,CASSVAGDNQPQHF
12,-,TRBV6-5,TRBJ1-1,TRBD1,TGTGCCAGCAGTACAGGGGGCACTGAAGCTTTCTTT,CASSTGGTEAFF
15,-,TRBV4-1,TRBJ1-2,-,TGCGCCAGCAGCCAAGGGTCAATGGACAGCTATGGCTACACCTTC,CASSQGSMDSYGYTF
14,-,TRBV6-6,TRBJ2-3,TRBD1,TGTGCCAGCACTCGGGACAGGAGCACAGATACGCAGTATTTT,CASTRDRSTDTQYF
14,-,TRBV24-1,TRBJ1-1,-,TGTGCCACCAGTGATATGAAGGGAGCCACTGAAGCTTTCTTT,CATSDMKGATEAFF
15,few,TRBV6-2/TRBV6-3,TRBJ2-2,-,TGTGCCAGCAGCCCCAGAAACTACGACACCGGGGAGCTGTTTTTT,CASSPRNYDTGELFF
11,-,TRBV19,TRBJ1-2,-,TGTGCCGCCGGACAGTCCTTCGGCTACACCTTC,CAAGQSFGYTF
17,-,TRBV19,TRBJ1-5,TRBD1,TGTGCCAGTAGTAAAATCAACAGGGGGCAGGCCTATGAGCCCCAGCATTTT,CASSKINRGQAYEPQHF
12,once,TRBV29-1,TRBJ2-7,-,TGCAGCGCATACAGTGATTCCTACGAGCAGTACTTC,CSAYSDSYEQYF
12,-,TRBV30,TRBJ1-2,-,TGTGCCTGGACTGGCAAGAACTATGGCTACACCTTC,CAWTGKNYGYTF
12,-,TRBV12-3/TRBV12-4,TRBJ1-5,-,TGTGCCAGCAGTCTTCCCGATCAGCCCCAGCATTTT,CASSLPDQPQHF
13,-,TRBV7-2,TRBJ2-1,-,TGTGCCAGCAGCTTAGCGCGGTACAATGAGCAGTTCTTC,CASSLARYNEQFF
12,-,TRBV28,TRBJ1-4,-,TGTGCCAGCAGAGATTCAGGAGAAAAACTGTTTTTT,CASRDSGEKLFF
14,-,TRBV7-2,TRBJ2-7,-,TGTGCCAGCACCTCAAACCGCGCCTCCTACGAGCAGTACTTC,CASTSNRASYEQYF
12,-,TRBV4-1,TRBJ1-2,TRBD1,TGCGCCAGCAGTCGGGACAGTAGTGGCTACACCTTC,CASSRDSSGYTF
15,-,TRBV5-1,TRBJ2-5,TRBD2,TGCGCCAGCAGCTTGTTGGGACTAGCGGAAGAGACCCAGTACTTC,CASSLLGLAEETQYF
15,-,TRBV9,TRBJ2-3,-,TGTGCCAGCAGCGTTGGCTGGGGGCCTTCTAATACGCAGTATTTT,CASSVGWGPSNTQYF
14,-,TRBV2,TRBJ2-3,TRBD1,TGTGCCAGCAGTGGGGACAGGGGCACAGATACGCAGTATTTT,CASSGDRGTDTQYF
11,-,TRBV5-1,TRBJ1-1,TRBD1,TGCGCCAGCCGGGCAGGGGGCGACGCTTTCTTT,CASRAGGDAFF
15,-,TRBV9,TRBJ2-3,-,TGTGCCAGCAGTCCAGAGGCAGGGCGCACAGATACGCAGTATTTT,CASSPEAGRTDTQYF
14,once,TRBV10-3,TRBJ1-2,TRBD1,TGTGCCATCAGTGGAGGAGACAGGGGATATGGCTACACCTTC,CAISGGDRGYGYTF
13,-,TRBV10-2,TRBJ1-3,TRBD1,TGCGCCAGCAGAGACAGGGATAGAAACACCATATATTTT,CASRDRDRNTIYF
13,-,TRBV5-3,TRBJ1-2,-,TGTGCCCGCGGGGGGGCTTCTAACTATGGCTACACCTTC,CARGGASNYGYTF
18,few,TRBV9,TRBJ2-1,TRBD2,TGTGCCAGCAGCGGGACTAGCGGGAGCCATAGCTCCTACAATGAGCAGTTCTTC,CASSGTSGSHSSYNEQFF
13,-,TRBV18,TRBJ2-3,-,TGTGCCAGCTCAAGCCAAAACGTGGATACGCAGTATTTT,CASSSQNVDTQYF
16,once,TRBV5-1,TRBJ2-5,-,TGCGCCAGCAGCCCTGGGGCCTACTATACGCAAGAGACCCAGTACTTC,CASSPGAYYTQETQYF